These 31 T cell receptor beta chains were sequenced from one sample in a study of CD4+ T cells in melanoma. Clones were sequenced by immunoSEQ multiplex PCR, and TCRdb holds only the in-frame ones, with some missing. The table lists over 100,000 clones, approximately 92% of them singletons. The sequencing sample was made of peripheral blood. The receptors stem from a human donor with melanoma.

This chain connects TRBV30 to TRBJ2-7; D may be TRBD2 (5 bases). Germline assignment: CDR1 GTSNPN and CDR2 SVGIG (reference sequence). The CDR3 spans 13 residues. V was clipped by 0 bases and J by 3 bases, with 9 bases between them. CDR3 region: CAWSVPEGYEQYF. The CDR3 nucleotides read TGTGCCTGGAGTGTACCTGAGGGCTACGAGCAGTACTTC. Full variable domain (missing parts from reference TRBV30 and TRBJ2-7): SQTIHQWPATLVQPVGSPLSLECTVEGTSNPNLYWYRQAAGRGLQLLFYSVGIGQISSEVPQNLSASRPQDRQFILSSKKLLLSDSGFYLCAWSVPEGYEQYFGPGTRLTVT.

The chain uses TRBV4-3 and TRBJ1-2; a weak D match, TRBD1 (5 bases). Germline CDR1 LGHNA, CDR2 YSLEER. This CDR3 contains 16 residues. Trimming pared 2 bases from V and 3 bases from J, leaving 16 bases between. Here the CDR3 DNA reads TGCGCCAGCAGCCAAAGGCCACGACAGTTTCACTATGGCTACACCTTC. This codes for CASSQRPRQFHYGYTF.

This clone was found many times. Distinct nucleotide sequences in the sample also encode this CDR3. CDR3 sequence reads: CASSQERGRGETQYF. Here the CDR3 DNA reads TGCGCCAGCAGCCAAGAGCGGGGACGGGGAGAGACCCAGTACTTC. The rearrangement links TRBV4-3 to TRBJ2-5, with TRBD2 as a possible D gene (6 bases). V shed 0 bases and J shed 4 bases, with 12 bases lying between them. The CDR3 is 15 residues long. Germline loops: CDR1 LGHNA, CDR2 YSLEER.

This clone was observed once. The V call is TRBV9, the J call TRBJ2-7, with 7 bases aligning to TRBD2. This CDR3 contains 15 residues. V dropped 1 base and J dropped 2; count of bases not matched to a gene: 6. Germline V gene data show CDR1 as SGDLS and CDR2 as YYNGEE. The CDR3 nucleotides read TGTGCCAGCAGCGTATTGGGGGGGGGACCCTACGAGCAGTACTTC. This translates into CASSVLGGGPYEQYF.

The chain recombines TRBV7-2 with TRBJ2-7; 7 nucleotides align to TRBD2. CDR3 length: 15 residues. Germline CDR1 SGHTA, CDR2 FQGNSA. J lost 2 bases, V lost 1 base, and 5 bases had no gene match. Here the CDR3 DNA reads TGTGCCAGCAGCTTAGGGGAGGGCCTCACCTACGAGCAGTACTTC. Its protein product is CASSLGEGLTYEQYF.

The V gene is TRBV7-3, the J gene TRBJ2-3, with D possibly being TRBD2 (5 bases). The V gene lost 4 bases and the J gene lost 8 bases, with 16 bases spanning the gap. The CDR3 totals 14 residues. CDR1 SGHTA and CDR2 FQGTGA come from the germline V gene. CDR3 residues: CASSSAGELTTQYF. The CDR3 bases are TGTGCCAGCAGCTCCGCCGGGGAGCTGACTACGCAGTATTTT.

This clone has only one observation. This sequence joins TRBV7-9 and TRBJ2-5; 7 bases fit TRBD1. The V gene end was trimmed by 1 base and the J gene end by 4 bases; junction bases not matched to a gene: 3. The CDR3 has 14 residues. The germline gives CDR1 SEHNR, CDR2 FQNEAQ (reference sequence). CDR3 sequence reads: CASSLGQGVETQYF. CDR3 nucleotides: TGTGCCAGCAGCTTAGGACAGGGTGTAGAGACCCAGTACTTC.

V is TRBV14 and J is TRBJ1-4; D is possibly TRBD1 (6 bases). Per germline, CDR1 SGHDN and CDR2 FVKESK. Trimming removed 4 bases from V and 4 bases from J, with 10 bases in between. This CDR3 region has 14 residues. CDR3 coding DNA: TGTGCCAGCAGCCTTACAGGGTTTAATGAAAAACTGTTTTTT. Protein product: CASSLTGFNEKLFF.

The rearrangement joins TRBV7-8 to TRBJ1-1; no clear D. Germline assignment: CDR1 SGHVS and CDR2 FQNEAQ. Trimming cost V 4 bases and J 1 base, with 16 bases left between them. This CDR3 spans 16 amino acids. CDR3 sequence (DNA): TGTGCCAGCAGCTCATTCGGGGTTCCACAGAACACTGAAGCTTTCTTT. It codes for CASSSFGVPQNTEAFF.

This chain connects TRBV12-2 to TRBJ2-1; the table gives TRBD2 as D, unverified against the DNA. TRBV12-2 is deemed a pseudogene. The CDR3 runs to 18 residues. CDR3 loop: CASRLKGPASGRHNEQFF. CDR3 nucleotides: TGTGCAAGTCGCTTAAAGGGCCCCGCTAGCGGGAGGCACAATGAGCAGTTCTTC.

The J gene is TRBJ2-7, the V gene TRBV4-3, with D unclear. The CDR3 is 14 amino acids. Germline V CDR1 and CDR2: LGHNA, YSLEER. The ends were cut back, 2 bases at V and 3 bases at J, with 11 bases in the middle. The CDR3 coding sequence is TGCGCCAGCAGCCAAAGCTTTATGGGCTACGAGCAGTACTTC. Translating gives CASSQSFMGYEQYF.

The CDR3 reads CASSLALATTGELFF. DNA of the CDR3: TGTGCCAGCAGCTTGGCTCTAGCTACCACCGGGGAGCTGTTTTTT. J is TRBJ2-2 and V is TRBV7-2; possibly TRBD2 for D (5 bases). The CDR3 length is 15 residues. Trimming took 3 bases from V and 4 from J, leaving 12 bases between them. Germline CDR1 SGHTA, CDR2 FQGNSA.

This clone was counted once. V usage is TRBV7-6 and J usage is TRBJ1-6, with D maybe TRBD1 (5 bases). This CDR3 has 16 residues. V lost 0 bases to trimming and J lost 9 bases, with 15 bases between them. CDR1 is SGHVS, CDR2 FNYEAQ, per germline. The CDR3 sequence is CASSLAQGRPPSPLHF. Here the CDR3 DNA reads TGTGCCAGCAGCTTAGCCCAGGGACGCCCCCCTTCACCCCTCCACTTT.

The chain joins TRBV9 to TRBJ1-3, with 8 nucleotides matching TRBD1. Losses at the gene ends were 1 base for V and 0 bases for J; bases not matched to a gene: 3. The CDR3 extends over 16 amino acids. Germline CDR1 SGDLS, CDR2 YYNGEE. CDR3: CASSVQTGASGNTIYF. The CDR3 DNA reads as TGTGCCAGCAGCGTACAGACAGGGGCCTCTGGAAACACCATATATTTT.

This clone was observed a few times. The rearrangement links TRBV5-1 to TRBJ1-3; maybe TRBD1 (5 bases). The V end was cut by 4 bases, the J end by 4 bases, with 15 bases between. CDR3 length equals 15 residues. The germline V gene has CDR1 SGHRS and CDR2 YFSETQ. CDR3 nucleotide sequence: TGCGCCAGCAGCAGGGGCCGTGGATCCGGAAACACCATATATTTT. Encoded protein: CASSRGRGSGNTIYF.

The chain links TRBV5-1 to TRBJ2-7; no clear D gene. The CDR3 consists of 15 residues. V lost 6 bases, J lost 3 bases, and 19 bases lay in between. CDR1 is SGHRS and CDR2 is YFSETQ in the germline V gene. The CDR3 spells CASNPADTLNYEQYF. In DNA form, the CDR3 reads TGCGCCAGCAACCCCGCCGACACCCTAAACTACGAGCAGTACTTC.

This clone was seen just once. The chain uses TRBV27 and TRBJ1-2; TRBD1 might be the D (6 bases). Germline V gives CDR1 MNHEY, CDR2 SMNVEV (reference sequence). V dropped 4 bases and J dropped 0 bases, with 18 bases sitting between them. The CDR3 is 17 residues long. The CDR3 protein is CASSSRSQGLANYGYTF. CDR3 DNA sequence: TGTGCCAGCAGTTCACGTTCACAGGGTTTAGCTAACTATGGCTACACCTTC.

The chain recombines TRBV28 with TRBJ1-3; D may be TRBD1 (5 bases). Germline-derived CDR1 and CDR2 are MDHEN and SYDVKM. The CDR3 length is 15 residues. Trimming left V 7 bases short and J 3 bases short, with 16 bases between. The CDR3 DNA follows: TGTGCCAGCACCCTAGGGGCAGGTAGTGGAAACACCATATATTTT. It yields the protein CASTLGAGSGNTIYF.

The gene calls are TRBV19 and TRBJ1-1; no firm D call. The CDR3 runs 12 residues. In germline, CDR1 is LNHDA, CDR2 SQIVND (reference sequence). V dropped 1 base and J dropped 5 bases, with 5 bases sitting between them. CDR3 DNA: TGTGCCAGTAGTATAGTCCGAACTGAAGCTTTCTTT. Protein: CASSIVRTEAFF.

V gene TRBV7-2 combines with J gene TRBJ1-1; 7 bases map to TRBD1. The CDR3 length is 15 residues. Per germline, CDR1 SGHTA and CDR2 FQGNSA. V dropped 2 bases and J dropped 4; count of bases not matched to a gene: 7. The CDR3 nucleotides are TGTGCCAGCAGCTTATTACAGGGGTCCGTCACTGAAGCTTTCTTT. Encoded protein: CASSLLQGSVTEAFF. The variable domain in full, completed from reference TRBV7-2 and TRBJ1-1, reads GAGVSQSPSNKVTEKGKDVELRCDPISGHTALYWYRQSLGQGLEFLIYFQGNSAPDKSGLPSDRFSAERTGGSVSTLTIQRTQQEDSAVYLCASSLLQGSVTEAFFGQGTRLTVV.

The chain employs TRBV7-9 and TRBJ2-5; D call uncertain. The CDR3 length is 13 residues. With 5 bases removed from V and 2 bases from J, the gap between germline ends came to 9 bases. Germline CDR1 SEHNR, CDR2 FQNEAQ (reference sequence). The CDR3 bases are TGTGCCAGCAGCCGGGCTAGACAAGAGACCCAGTACTTC. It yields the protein CASSRARQETQYF.

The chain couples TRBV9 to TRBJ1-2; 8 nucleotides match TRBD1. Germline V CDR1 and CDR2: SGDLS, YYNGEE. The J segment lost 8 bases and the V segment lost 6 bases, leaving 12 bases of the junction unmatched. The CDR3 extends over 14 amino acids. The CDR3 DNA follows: TGTGCCAGCAACCTAGCGGACAGGGCGGAGGGCTACACCTTC. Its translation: CASNLADRAEGYTF.

The CDR3 DNA follows: TGTGCCAGTAGTATGGTACTAGCGGGACAAGAGACCCAGTACTTC. This encodes CASSMVLAGQETQYF. This sequence joins TRBV19 and TRBJ2-5; TRBD2 matches at 10 bases. The CDR3 covers 15 residues. V dropped 3 bases and J dropped 2; count of bases not matched to a gene: 3. The V gene's germline CDR1 is LNHDA and CDR2 SQIVND (reference sequence).

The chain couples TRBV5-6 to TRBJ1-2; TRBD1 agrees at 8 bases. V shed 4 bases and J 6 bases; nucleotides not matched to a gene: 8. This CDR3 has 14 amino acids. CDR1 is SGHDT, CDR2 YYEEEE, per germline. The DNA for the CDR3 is TGTGCCAGCAGCCCGGACAGGGTCCTTGATGGCTACACCTTC. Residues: CASSPDRVLDGYTF.

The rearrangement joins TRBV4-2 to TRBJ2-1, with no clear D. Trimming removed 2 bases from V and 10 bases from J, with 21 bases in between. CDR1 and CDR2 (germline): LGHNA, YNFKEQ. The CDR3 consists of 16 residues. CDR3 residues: CASSQTFAGSDREQFF. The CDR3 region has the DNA TGTGCCAGCAGCCAAACCTTTGCCGGGTCCGATAGGGAGCAGTTCTTC.

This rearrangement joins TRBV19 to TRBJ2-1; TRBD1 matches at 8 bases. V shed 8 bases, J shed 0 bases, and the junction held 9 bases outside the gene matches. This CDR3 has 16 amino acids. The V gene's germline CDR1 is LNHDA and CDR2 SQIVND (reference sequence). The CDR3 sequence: CASGNRGSGSYNEQFF. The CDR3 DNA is TGTGCCAGTGGAAACAGGGGGAGTGGCTCCTACAATGAGCAGTTCTTC. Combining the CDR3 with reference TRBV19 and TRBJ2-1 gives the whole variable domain DGGITQSPKYLFRKEGQNVTLSCEQNLNHDAMYWYRQDPGQGLRLIYYSQIVNDFQKGDIAEGYSVSREKKESFPLTVTSAQKNPTAFYLCASGNRGSGSYNEQFFGPGTRLTVL.

The CDR3 DNA sequence: TGTGCCAGCAGTGAAGCGCTGGACGAGCAGTACTTC. Translating it yields CASSEALDEQYF. The rearrangement links TRBV6-1 to TRBJ2-7, with D hard to call. Germline CDR1 and CDR2: MNHNS and SASEGT. The CDR3 length is 12 residues. With 0 bases removed from V and 5 bases from J, the gap between germline ends came to 5 bases.

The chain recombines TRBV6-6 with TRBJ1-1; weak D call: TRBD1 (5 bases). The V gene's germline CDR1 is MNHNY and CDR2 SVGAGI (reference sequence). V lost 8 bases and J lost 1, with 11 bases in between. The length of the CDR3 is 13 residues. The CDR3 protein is CASGMTENTEAFF. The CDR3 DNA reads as TGTGCCAGCGGGATGACAGAGAACACTGAAGCTTTCTTT.

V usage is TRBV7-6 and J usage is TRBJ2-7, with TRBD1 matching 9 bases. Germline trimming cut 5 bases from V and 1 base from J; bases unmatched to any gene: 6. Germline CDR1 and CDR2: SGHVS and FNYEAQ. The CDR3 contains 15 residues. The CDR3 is CASSPGGQGSYEQYF. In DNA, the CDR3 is TGTGCCAGCAGCCCAGGGGGACAGGGATCCTACGAGCAGTACTTC.

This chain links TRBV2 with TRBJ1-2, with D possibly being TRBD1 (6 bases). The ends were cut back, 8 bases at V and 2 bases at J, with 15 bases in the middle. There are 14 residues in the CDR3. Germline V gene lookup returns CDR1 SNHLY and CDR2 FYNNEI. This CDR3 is CASQTGENNYGYTF. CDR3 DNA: TGTGCCAGCCAGACAGGCGAGAACAACTATGGCTACACCTTC.

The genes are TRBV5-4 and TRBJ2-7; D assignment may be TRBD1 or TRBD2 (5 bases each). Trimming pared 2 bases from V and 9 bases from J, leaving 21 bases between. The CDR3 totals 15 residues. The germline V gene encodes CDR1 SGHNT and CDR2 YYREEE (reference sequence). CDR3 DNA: TGTGCCAGCAGCTTAAGTATCCGGGACGAACACCCGCAGTACTTC. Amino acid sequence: CASSLSIRDEHPQYF.